The subject of this entry is one T cell receptor beta chain. This entry comes from a study of OX40 agonist ivuxolimab in advanced cancers. The CDR3 is 15 residues long. Per germline, CDR1 MNHEY and CDR2 SMNVEV (reference sequence). Losses at the gene ends were 5 bases for V and 2 bases for J; bases not matched to a gene: 6. Profiling relied on immunoSEQ multiplex PCR, and the TCRdb table lists in-frame clones only, not all of them. This sample carries some 67,000 clones, 82% of them seen once, and the ten largest clones take 5.5% to 6%. The TCR originated in an adult with an advanced solid tumor such as melanoma, head and neck, liver or kidney cancer. The sample was CD4+ or CD8+ T cells sorted from blood, taken in a trial of the OX40 agonist ivuxolimab. J is TRBJ2-7 and V is TRBV27; 10 positions match TRBD2. CDR3 nucleotides: TGTGCCAGCAGTAGGATAGCGGGAGGCCCCTACGAGCAGTACTTC. Translated: CASSRIAGGPYEQYF.